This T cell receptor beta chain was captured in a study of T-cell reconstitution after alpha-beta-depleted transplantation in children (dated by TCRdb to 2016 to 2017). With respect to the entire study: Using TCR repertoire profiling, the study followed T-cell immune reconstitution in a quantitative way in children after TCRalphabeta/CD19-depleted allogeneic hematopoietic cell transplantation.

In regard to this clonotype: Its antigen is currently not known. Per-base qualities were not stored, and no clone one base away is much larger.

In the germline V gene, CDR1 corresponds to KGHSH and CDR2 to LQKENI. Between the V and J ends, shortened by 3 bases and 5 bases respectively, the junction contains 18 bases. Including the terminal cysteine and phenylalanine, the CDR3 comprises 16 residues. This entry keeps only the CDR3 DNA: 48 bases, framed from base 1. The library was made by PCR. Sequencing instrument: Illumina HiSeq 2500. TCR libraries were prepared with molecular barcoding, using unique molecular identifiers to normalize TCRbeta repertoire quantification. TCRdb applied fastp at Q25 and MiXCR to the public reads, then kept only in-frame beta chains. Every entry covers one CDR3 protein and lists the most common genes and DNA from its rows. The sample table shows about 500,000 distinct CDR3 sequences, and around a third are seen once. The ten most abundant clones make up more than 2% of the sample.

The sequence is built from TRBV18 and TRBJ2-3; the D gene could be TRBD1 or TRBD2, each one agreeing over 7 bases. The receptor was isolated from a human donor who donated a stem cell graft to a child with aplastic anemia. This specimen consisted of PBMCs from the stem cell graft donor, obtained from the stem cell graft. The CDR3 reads CASSPRGRERQDTQYF. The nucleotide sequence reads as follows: TGTGCCAGCTCACCGAGGGGGCGGGAGCGACAAGATACGCAGTATTTT.